This T cell receptor beta chain was obtained from a study of OX40 agonist ivuxolimab in advanced cancers. Measured with immunoSEQ multiplex PCR; TCRdb has only the in-frame clones, and not every one. The sample has tens of thousands of clones, 92% seen once. The CDR3 covers 12 residues. V was clipped by 5 bases and J by 3 bases, with 5 bases between them. Per germline, CDR1 MDHEN and CDR2 SYDVKM. The V gene is TRBV28, the J gene TRBJ2-1; no clear D gene. The sequence derives from an adult with an advanced solid tumor such as melanoma, head and neck, liver or kidney cancer. Specimen: CD4+ or CD8+ T cells sorted from blood, collected in a trial of the OX40 agonist ivuxolimab. The CDR3 protein is CASSRNYNEQFF. The DNA of the CDR3 is TGTGCCAGCAGTCGCAACTACAATGAGCAGTTCTTC. Full variable domain (outside the CDR3, taken from reference TRBV28 and TRBJ2-1): DVKVTQSSRYLVKRTGEKVFLECVQDMDHENMFWYRQDPGLGLRLIYFSYDVKMKEKGDIPEGYSVSREKKERFSLILESASTNQTSMYLCASSRNYNEQFFGPGTRLTVL.